This TCR beta chain came from a study of T cells expressing NK-cell markers. TCRdb reprocessed the 5' RACE reads, with one entry per CDR3 protein and no DNA. The sample table sets out 400,000 to 450,000 distinct CDR3 sequences. The CDR3 has 15 amino acids. Germline CDR1 and CDR2: DFQATT and SNEGSKA (reference sequence). A word on this clonotype: Its antigen is undetermined.

General observations from the study: The dominant NKG2C+ clonotypes represented about 1.0-7.5% of CD8+ T cells in several donors.

The clonotype was recovered from a woman between 18 and 70 years old in good health. V and J are TRBV20-1 and TRBJ1-5. The sequenced material came from blood T cells: a sorted CD56 or NKG2C T cell subset, CD4+ or CD8+ T cells, or bulk PBMC T cells (not recorded which). This chain's CDR3 is CSAYQGLYSNQPQHF.